A single sample is the source of the 6 T cell receptor beta chains below, sequenced in a study of blood T cell repertoires in COVID-19 (dated by TCRdb to about 2020). The library was generated by the immunoSEQ multiplex PCR assay. Here the immuneACCESS table is served through TCRdb, limited to in-frame sequences with V and J called. Missing clones are a known gap in these copies; in checked studies unresolved V genes cover under half, and the rest lacks a known reason. Recorded for this sample are tens of thousands of clones; 75% to 95% of them occurred a single time. The ten largest clones capture more than 5.5% of the sample. The sample comprised peripheral blood. The receptors come from a man aged 35-49 years with COVID-19, enrolled during active disease.

The chain links TRBV28 to TRBJ1-1; 7 nucleotides align to TRBD1. This CDR3 contains 14 residues. Germline V CDR1 and CDR2: MDHEN, SYDVKM. Trimming at V came to 7 bases and at J to 4 bases, leaving 9 bases not matched to a gene. The DNA for the CDR3 is TGTGCCAGCACCAAGGGACAGAAAACCACTGAAGCTTTCTTT. It yields the protein CASTKGQKTTEAFF. Drawing the rest from reference TRBV28 and TRBJ1-1, the complete variable domain is DVKVTQSSRYLVKRTGEKVFLECVQDMDHENMFWYRQDPGLGLRLIYFSYDVKMKEKGDIPEGYSVSREKKERFSLILESASTNQTSMYLCASTKGQKTTEAFFGQGTRLTVV.

The chain is built from TRBV6-5 and TRBJ1-3; the D is unclear. V was trimmed by 5 bases and J by 1 base, leaving 6 bases between them. The CDR3 sequence is 13 residues long. Germline V CDR1 and CDR2: MNHEY, SVGAGI. The CDR3 coding sequence is TGTGCCAGCAGTACGGAGTCTGGAAACACCATATATTTT. Encoded protein: CASSTESGNTIYF.

CDR3 sequence (DNA): TGTGCCAGCAGACGGGACCGCGGGACGAACACTGAAGCTTTCTTT. Its translation is CASRRDRGTNTEAFF. The chain joins TRBV2 to TRBJ1-1, with D perhaps TRBD1 (5 bases). Germline CDR1 is SNHLY and CDR2 is FYNNEI. Trimming stripped 6 bases from V and 1 base from J, with 15 bases between. This CDR3 has 15 amino acids.

The chain employs TRBV2 and TRBJ2-7; D might be TRBD1 (6 bases). Germline CDR1 SNHLY, CDR2 FYNNEI. Trimming took 7 bases from V and 6 from J, leaving 16 bases between them. This CDR3 spans 13 amino acids. Written as DNA, the CDR3 is TGTGCCAGCACTTTACAGGGCTATTCCGAGCAGTACTTC. This encodes CASTLQGYSEQYF. Supplemented by reference TRBV2 and TRBJ2-7, the full variable domain reads EPEVTQTPSHQVTQMGQEVILRCVPISNHLYFYWYRQILGQKVEFLVSFYNNEISEKSEIFDDQFSVERPDGSNFTLKIRSTKLEDSAMYFCASTLQGYSEQYFGPGTRLTVT.

The V gene is TRBV14, the J gene TRBJ2-5, with 10 bases identical to TRBD1. This CDR3 spans 21 amino acids. Trimming cost V 0 bases and J 5 bases; bases outside gene matches: 21. Germline CDR1 reads SGHDN; CDR2 reads FVKESK. The CDR3 loop is CASSQEMFPPGQGFLEETQYF. CDR3 nucleotides: TGTGCCAGCAGCCAAGAGATGTTTCCGCCGGGACAGGGGTTTTTGGAGGAGACCCAGTACTTC.

The chain is built from TRBV18 and TRBJ1-1, with D possibly being TRBD1 (5 bases). The length of the CDR3 is 15 residues. With 4 bases removed from V and 6 bases from J, the gap between germline ends came to 18 bases. CDR1 and CDR2 (germline): KGHSH, LQKENI. The CDR3 bases are TGTGCCAGCTCACAAGGTGCGGTAGGGGTTGCTGAAGCTTTCTTT. Translation gives CASSQGAVGVAEAFF.